At least ten counts were recorded for the clone carrying this TCR beta chain. Its matching antigen is unknown. This sample stems from a study of CD8 T cells in ankylosing spondylitis. Study results and caveats: Blood from ankylosing spondylitis patients appeared to carry a characteristic roughly 8-variant TCR beta motif. In peripheral blood, disease-linked CD8+ clones occurred at relatively low frequencies.

Each TCR beta library was made by quantitative 5'-RACE that incorporated molecular barcodes. MiXCR, applied by TCRdb to the 5' RACE reads, yields one record per CDR3 protein. The repertoire consists of about 240,000 distinct CDR3 sequences, with around 7.8% occurring once and the leading ten covering under 7.5%. This receptor was identified in a male donor with ankylosing spondylitis or in good health (not recorded which). Specimen: blood, either unsorted or a sorted T cell fraction (not recorded which).

The CDR3 sequence is CASSLDLPGANVLTF. For the CDR3, the DNA is TGTGCCAGCAGCTTAGATTTACCTGGGGCCAACGTCCTGACTTTC. The V gene is TRBV7-2, the J gene TRBJ2-6; no clear D gene. V gave up 1 base and J gave up 2 bases, with 6 bases separating them. The CDR3 extends over 15 amino acids. Looked up from germline, CDR1 is SGHTA and CDR2 is FQGNSA.